This T cell receptor beta chain stems from a study of T cells after yellow fever vaccination. Germline CDR1 SGHDT, CDR2 YYEEEE. The CDR3 extends over 16 amino acids. Trimming took off 1 base at V and 5 bases at J, with 18 bases between the two ends. This clonotype came up a few times. TCRdb independently ran MiXCR on the 5' RACE reads; one entry per CDR3 protein. The table shows hundreds of thousands of distinct CDR3 sequences, with 3.6% occurring only once. Sample: PBMCs, taken on the day of the yellow fever booster vaccination. The sequence came from a young man who received the YFV17D yellow fever vaccine. The gene calls are TRBV5-6 and TRBJ2-5; D remains ambiguous. This chain's CDR3 is CASSLWTPGVWETQYF. CDR3 in DNA: TGTGCCAGCAGCTTGTGGACCCCGGGTGTTTGGGAGACCCAGTACTTC.